Each of the 32 T cell receptor beta chains below was sequenced from the same sample in a study of blood T cell repertoires in COVID-19. The protocol was immunoSEQ multiplex PCR, while the TCRdb copy is restricted to in-frame clones and leaves out a portion. The sample consists of under 250,000 clones, nearly 95% of them appearing once. Sequencing input: peripheral blood. The receptors were gathered from a man aged 30-40 years with COVID-19, enrolled during active disease.

The chain has TRBV5-1 and TRBJ2-2, with a weak D call TRBD1 (5 bases). Trimming removed 1 base at V and 5 bases at J, with 9 bases between. The length of the CDR3 is 14 residues. Per the germline V gene, CDR1 is SGHRS and CDR2 is YFSETQ. CDR3 protein: CASSLQGLTGELFF. The CDR3 bases are TGCGCCAGCAGCTTGCAGGGTTTAACCGGGGAGCTGTTTTTT.

The chain uses TRBV19 and TRBJ1-1; tentatively, D is TRBD1 (6 bases). In germline, CDR1 is LNHDA, CDR2 SQIVND (reference sequence). This CDR3 spans 14 amino acids. Between the trimmed V and J ends, which lost 7 bases and 1 base, there was a span of 13 bases. The CDR3 reads CASTDRRQNTEAFF. The CDR3 coding sequence is TGTGCCAGTACCGACAGGCGACAGAACACTGAAGCTTTCTTT. Filled out from reference TRBV19 and TRBJ1-1, the complete variable domain reads DGGITQSPKYLFRKEGQNVTLSCEQNLNHDAMYWYRQDPGQGLRLIYYSQIVNDFQKGDIAEGYSVSREKKESFPLTVTSAQKNPTAFYLCASTDRRQNTEAFFGQGTRLTVV.

On this clone: The same CDR3 also results from other DNA sequences found in this sample. The chain combines TRBV6-1 with TRBJ1-5; D gene unclear. V dropped 0 bases and J dropped 5 bases, with 8 bases sitting between them. The CDR3 length is 14 residues. Germline V gene sequence: CDR1 MNHNS, CDR2 SASEGT. In nucleotides, the CDR3 is TGTGCCAGCAGTGAAGCCGGCGGGGATCAGCCCCAGCATTTT. Encoded protein: CASSEAGGDQPQHF.

V and J are TRBV5-4 and TRBJ1-2; no clear D. This CDR3 has 14 amino acids. Trimming stripped 2 bases from V and 6 bases from J, with 14 bases between. Germline CDR1 reads SGHNT; CDR2 reads YYREEE (reference sequence). The CDR3, as DNA: TGTGCCAGCAGCTTACAGTCAGGCCCTCATGGCTACACCTTC. Protein product: CASSLQSGPHGYTF.

V usage is TRBV18 and J usage is TRBJ1-2, with 7 bases matching TRBD1. From germline, CDR1 is KGHSH and CDR2 LQKENI. V lost 2 bases and J lost 6; bases outside the gene matches: 3. This CDR3 contains 13 residues. The CDR3 is CASSPTGQDGYTF. The CDR3 DNA sequence: TGTGCCAGCTCACCAACCGGACAGGATGGCTACACCTTC.

V usage is TRBV12-3 or TRBV12-4 and J usage is TRBJ1-2; 8 nucleotides line up with TRBD1. V shed 5 bases, J shed 3 bases, and the junction held 2 bases outside the gene matches. CDR3 size: 13 residues. CDR3 bases: TGTGCCAGCAGTGAGACAGGGGACTATGGCTACACCTTC. It specifies CASSETGDYGYTF.

The chain combines TRBV19 with TRBJ2-5; tentatively, D is TRBD1 (5 bases). Trimming left V 4 bases short and J 4 bases short, with 10 bases between. The CDR3 covers 13 residues. CDR1 and CDR2 from the germline V gene are LNHDA and SQIVND (reference sequence). The chain's CDR3 is CASSTTVTETQYF. CDR3 nucleotides: TGTGCCAGTAGTACGACAGTAACAGAGACCCAGTACTTC.

This chain uses TRBV10-3 with TRBJ2-7; 14 positions match TRBD2. The CDR3 runs 14 residues. Germline assignment: CDR1 ENHRY and CDR2 SYGVKD. The J segment lost 1 base and the V segment lost 11 bases, leaving 4 bases of the junction unmatched. The CDR3 DNA follows: TGTGCCTCCCGGACTAGCGGGGGGTCCTACGAGCAGTACTTC. As protein: CASRTSGGSYEQYF.

The gene calls are TRBV5-5 and TRBJ1-1; D remains ambiguous. Trimming took 0 bases from V and 5 from J, leaving 11 bases between them. This CDR3 comprises 14 residues. Germline CDR1 reads SGHKS; CDR2 reads YYEKEE (reference sequence). CDR3 in amino acids: CASSLAIGGTEAFF. CDR3 in DNA: TGTGCCAGCAGCTTGGCCATAGGAGGGACTGAAGCTTTCTTT.

This clone came up a few times. The J gene is TRBJ1-5, the V gene TRBV4-1; no clear D. V lost 4 bases and J 0 bases, leaving 10 bases between the germline ends. CDR1 and CDR2 from the germline V gene are MGHRA and YSYEKL. The CDR3 loop spans 15 amino acids. The CDR3 nucleotides read TGCGCCAGCAGCCGTAAAGTCGGTAGCAATCAGCCCCAGCATTTT. Translation gives CASSRKVGSNQPQHF.

This chain connects TRBV29-1 to TRBJ1-4; weak D call: TRBD1 (6 bases). V was trimmed by 6 bases and J by 3 bases, leaving 17 bases between them. This CDR3 region has 15 residues. The V gene's germline CDR1 is SQVTM and CDR2 ANQGSEA. Here the CDR3 DNA reads TGCAGCGTAACCTTGGGGGGGGCTCCTAATGAAAAACTGTTTTTT. It yields the protein CSVTLGGAPNEKLFF.

This clone was picked up one time. The CDR3 sequence is CASSPTGAWEQFF. CDR3 DNA sequence: TGTGCCAGCAGCCCAACAGGGGCATGGGAGCAGTTCTTC. V gene TRBV5-6 combines with J gene TRBJ2-1; 7 nucleotides line up with TRBD1. V dropped 4 bases and J dropped 10; count of bases not matched to a gene: 8. The germline gives CDR1 SGHDT, CDR2 YYEEEE. The CDR3 loop spans 13 amino acids.

J is TRBJ1-3 and V is TRBV11-2; a weak D match, TRBD1 (6 bases). The V gene lost 7 bases and the J gene lost 9 bases, with 22 bases spanning the gap. The CDR3 is 15 amino acids. Germline-derived CDR1 and CDR2 are SGHAT and FQNNGV. This chain's CDR3 is CASNEGGARIGTIYF. The DNA of the CDR3 is TGTGCCAGCAACGAAGGGGGTGCAAGGATCGGCACCATATATTTT.

This chain connects TRBV6-2 or TRBV6-3 to TRBJ2-7; 11 bases are shared with TRBD2. This CDR3 spans 18 amino acids. CDR1 MNHEY and CDR2 SVGEGT come from the germline V gene. With V trimmed by 6 bases and J by 3 bases, 16 bases remained unmatched. For the CDR3, the DNA is TGTGCCAGCAGCACAGGGGGCATAGCTAGCGGGGGGATCTACGAGCAGTACTTC. Protein sequence: CASSTGGIASGGIYEQYF.

The chain recombines TRBV5-4 with TRBJ2-2, with TRBD1 matching over 11 bases. The trim removed 2 bases at V and 4 bases at J, leaving 4 bases unmatched. The length of the CDR3 is 16 residues. CDR1 SGHNT and CDR2 YYREEE come from the germline V gene (reference sequence). The CDR3 protein is CASSFGTGGRTGELFF. The CDR3 DNA is TGTGCCAGCAGCTTTGGGACAGGGGGACGCACCGGGGAGCTGTTTTTT.

The rearrangement uses TRBV10-1 and TRBJ1-1; a possible D gene is TRBD1 (6 bases). The germline CDR1 and CDR2 sequences are WNHNN and SYGVQD (reference sequence). Trimming stripped 4 bases from V and 1 base from J, with 13 bases between. The CDR3 totals 15 residues. The CDR3 bases are TGCGCCAGCAGTGTACACCCACAGGGGAACACTGAAGCTTTCTTT. As protein: CASSVHPQGNTEAFF.

This clone appeared a single time. This chain connects TRBV2 to TRBJ1-4; TRBD1 matches 7 bases. The length of the CDR3 is 13 residues. Germline CDR1 reads SNHLY; CDR2 reads FYNNEI. V dropped 7 bases and J dropped 7; count of bases not matched to a gene: 6. CDR3 coding DNA: TGTGCCAGCACCACAGGGGACCCTGAAAAACTGTTTTTT. Protein product: CASTTGDPEKLFF.

The J gene is TRBJ1-3, the V gene TRBV7-9; a possible D gene is TRBD1 (6 bases). The CDR3 spans 17 residues. Germline V gene sequence: CDR1 SEHNR, CDR2 FQNEAQ (reference sequence). Trimming stripped 2 bases from V and 0 bases from J, with 14 bases between. In DNA form, the CDR3 reads TGTGCCAGCAGCTTACCCAACAGGGCCTCCTCTGGAAACACCATATATTTT. It translates to CASSLPNRASSGNTIYF.

With respect to this clone: Other DNA sequences in this sample translate to the same CDR3. The chain is built from TRBV7-9 and TRBJ1-1, with a tentative D call TRBD1 (5 bases). The CDR3 loop spans 14 amino acids. V lost 5 bases to trimming and J lost 0 bases, with 10 bases between them. CDR1 is SEHNR, CDR2 FQNEAQ, per germline (reference sequence). CDR3 coding DNA: TGTGCCAGCAGCCTAACAGGTATGAACACTGAAGCTTTCTTT. Translated, it gives CASSLTGMNTEAFF.

The chain employs TRBV7-6 and TRBJ2-4; 7 positions agree with TRBD1. Losses at the gene ends were 5 bases for V and 5 bases for J; bases not matched to a gene: 12. The CDR3 has 16 amino acids. The germline CDR1 and CDR2 sequences are SGHVS and FNYEAQ. In DNA form, the CDR3 reads TGTGCCAGCAGCCCTTTTTTCTCCGGGACAGAAAACATTCAGTACTTC. It codes for CASSPFFSGTENIQYF.

This sequence joins TRBV30 and TRBJ1-4; D is unresolved. With 3 bases removed from V and 2 bases from J, the gap between germline ends came to 16 bases. The CDR3 contains 16 residues. Germline lookup yields CDR1 GTSNPN and CDR2 SVGIG (reference sequence). The CDR3 DNA sequence: TGTGCCTGGAGAGGAGCCTCCGGTAGGACTAATGAAAAACTGTTTTTT. Translated: CAWRGASGRTNEKLFF.

The chain employs TRBV19 and TRBJ2-7, with 8 bases lining up with TRBD1. Germline V CDR1 and CDR2: LNHDA, SQIVND (reference sequence). V was pared by 5 bases and J by 0 bases, with 9 bases of the junction left unmatched. The CDR3 length is 16 residues. The chain's CDR3 is CASSPLLDRGSYEQYF. Written as DNA, the CDR3 is TGTGCCAGTAGTCCCCTCCTCGACAGGGGCTCCTACGAGCAGTACTTC.

The rearrangement joins TRBV7-9 to TRBJ1-4; tentative D call: TRBD1 (6 bases). The length of the CDR3 is 14 residues. Trimming cost V 6 bases and J 8 bases, with 16 bases left between them. Per the germline V gene, CDR1 is SEHNR and CDR2 is FQNEAQ (reference sequence). CDR3 protein: CASSFEQGSEKLFF. CDR3 nucleotides: TGTGCCAGCAGTTTCGAACAGGGAAGCGAAAAACTGTTTTTT.

The chain carries TRBV9 and TRBJ1-6; the D gene is possibly TRBD1 (6 bases). Germline loops: CDR1 SGDLS, CDR2 YYNGEE. V was shortened by 3 bases and J by 8 bases, with 18 bases between the two germline ends. The CDR3 is made up of 16 amino acids. CDR3 sequence: CASSGNRDGRDSPLHF. CDR3 nucleotide sequence: TGTGCCAGCAGCGGAAACAGGGACGGTCGGGATTCACCCCTCCACTTT.

The CDR3 loop reads CASSDSLFDNEQFF. Here the CDR3 DNA reads TGCGCCAGCAGTGATTCGTTGTTCGACAATGAGCAGTTCTTC. The rearrangement joins TRBV10-1 to TRBJ2-1; D is unclear. The V gene's germline CDR1 is WNHNN and CDR2 SYGVQD (reference sequence). V lost 3 bases and J 5 bases, leaving 11 bases between the germline ends. CDR3 length equals 14 residues.

This chain links TRBV19 with TRBJ1-4; 12 nucleotides match TRBD1. The V segment lost 7 bases and the J segment 5 bases; nucleotides outside the gene matches: 20. The CDR3 is made up of 20 amino acids. Looked up from germline, CDR1 is LNHDA and CDR2 is SQIVND (reference sequence). Written as DNA, the CDR3 is TGTGCCAGTAATCCAAGAGGATGGGCATCGGGGACAGGGGGCAATGAAAAACTGTTTTTT. Protein: CASNPRGWASGTGGNEKLFF.

CDR3: CASSAGQGANYGYTF. Written as DNA, the CDR3 is TGTGCCAGCAGTGCCGGACAGGGGGCTAACTATGGCTACACCTTC. The genes are TRBV6-4 and TRBJ1-2; 10 bases are a match to TRBD1. The CDR3 is 15 amino acids. V shed 4 bases, J shed 0 bases, and the junction held 2 bases outside the gene matches. Looked up from germline, CDR1 is MRHNA and CDR2 is SNTAGT.

The CDR3 here is CASSLVQGRHNSPLHF. The CDR3 DNA reads TGTGCCAGCAGCTTAGTACAGGGACGGCATAATTCACCCCTCCACTTT. J is TRBJ1-6 and V is TRBV7-2, with a tentative D call TRBD1 (6 bases). The CDR3 has 16 residues. Germline CDR1 reads SGHTA; CDR2 reads FQGNSA. With 1 base removed from V and 5 bases from J, the gap between germline ends came to 12 bases.

The CDR3 DNA sequence: TGTGCCAGCAGTTTAAAACAGAATAATCAGCCCCAGCATTTT. Amino acids: CASSLKQNNQPQHF. V usage is TRBV27 and J usage is TRBJ1-5; D call uncertain. V gave up 2 bases and J gave up 4 bases, with 9 bases separating them. The length of the CDR3 is 14 residues. The germline gives CDR1 MNHEY, CDR2 SMNVEV (reference sequence).

In this sample, this clone turned up once. The rearrangement uses TRBV12-2 and TRBJ1-4; the table's D gene call, TRBD1, was not cross checked with the DNA. TRBV12-2 is tagged as a pseudogene. The CDR3 totals 18 residues. CDR3 DNA: TGTGCAAGTCGCTTACCACTATCTTCGGGACAGGGGGAGGAAAAACTGTTTTTT. This codes for CASRLPLSSGQGEEKLFF.

Here the CDR3 DNA reads TGTGCCAGCAGTTACTCGGGACAGGGGAAGGGTGGCTACACCTTC. This sequence encodes CASSYSGQGKGGYTF. The chain combines TRBV6-5 with TRBJ1-2, with TRBD1 matching over 10 bases. From germline, CDR1 is MNHEY and CDR2 SVGAGI. The length of the CDR3 is 15 residues. After removal of 0 bases from V and 7 bases from J, the junction contained 5 bases not matched to a gene.

The chain links TRBV3-1 (or the pseudogene TRBV3-2) to TRBJ2-5, with D perhaps matching TRBD2 (7 bases). Trimming removed 3 bases from V and 5 bases from J, with 16 bases in between. In germline, CDR1 is LGHDT, CDR2 YNNKEL (reference sequence). This CDR3 region has 15 residues. The CDR3, as DNA: TGTGCCAGCAGCCACCCCTCGGCGGGGGCCGAGACCCAGTACTTC. Translating gives CASSHPSAGAETQYF.